The TCR beta chain under discussion was sequenced for a study of cytomegalovirus exposure and HLA in healthy donors. Whole-study results and caveats: A few chains tied to CMV proved CMV antigen-specific in vitro. Immune exposure was documented only through CMV serostatus. Previously analyzed data showed that most TCR beta V segments were productive at a frequency of about 87% or about 30%.

The V and J ends lost 9 bases and 0 bases, in that order; junction bases with no gene match: 15. Germline V gives CDR1 SNHLY, CDR2 FYNNEI. CDR3 length: 19 amino acids. In the PCR, 60 Vbeta and 13 Jbeta primers were used. Repertoires were generated with immunoSEQ multiplex PCR, while TCRdb's copy carries only in-frame clones and drops some. The table includes some 200,000 clones, 82% detected once. Remarks on this clone: Its antigen is undetermined.

Material for sequencing was PBMCs. The rearrangement uses TRBV2 and TRBJ2-1; 12 bases are shared with TRBD2. The sequence derives from a boy younger than 10 in good health and CMV-seronegative. The CDR3 DNA reads TGTGCCAGAAGGGCTGGGGGACTAGCGGGTCCGAGCTCCTACAATGAGCAGTTCTTC. Its translation: CARRAGGLAGPSSYNEQFF.